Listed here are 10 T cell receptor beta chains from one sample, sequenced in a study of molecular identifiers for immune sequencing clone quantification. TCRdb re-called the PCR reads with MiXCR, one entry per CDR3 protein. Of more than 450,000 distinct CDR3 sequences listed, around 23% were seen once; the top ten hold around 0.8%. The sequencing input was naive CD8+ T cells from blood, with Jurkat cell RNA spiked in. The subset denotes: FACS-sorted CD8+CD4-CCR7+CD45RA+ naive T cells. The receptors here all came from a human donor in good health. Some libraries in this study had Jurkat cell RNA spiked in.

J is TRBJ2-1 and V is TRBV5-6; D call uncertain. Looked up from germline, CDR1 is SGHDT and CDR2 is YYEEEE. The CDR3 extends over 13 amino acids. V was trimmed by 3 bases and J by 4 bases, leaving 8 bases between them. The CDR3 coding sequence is TGTGCCAGCAGCTACACAGATTACAATGAGCAGTTCTTC. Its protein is CASSYTDYNEQFF. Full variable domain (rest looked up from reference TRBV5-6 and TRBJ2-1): DAGVTQSPTHLIKTRGQQVTLRCSPKSGHDTVSWYQQALGQGPQFIFQYYEEEERQRGNFPDRFSGHQFPNYSSELNVNALLLGDSALYLCASSYTDYNEQFFGPGTRLTVL.

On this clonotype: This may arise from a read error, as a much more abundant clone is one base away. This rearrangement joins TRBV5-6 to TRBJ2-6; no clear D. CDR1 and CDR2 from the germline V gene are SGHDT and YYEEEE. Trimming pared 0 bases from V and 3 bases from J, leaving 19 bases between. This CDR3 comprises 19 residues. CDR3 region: CASSLAAGSAQYGANVLTF. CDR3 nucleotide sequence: TGTGCCAGCAGCTTGGCAGCAGGTTCTGCCCAATATGGGGCCAACGTCCTGACTTTC.

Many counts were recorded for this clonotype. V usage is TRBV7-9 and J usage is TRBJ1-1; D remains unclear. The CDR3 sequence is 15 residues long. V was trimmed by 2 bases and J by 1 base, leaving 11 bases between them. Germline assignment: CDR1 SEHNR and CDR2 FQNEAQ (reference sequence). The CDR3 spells CASSLSSQENTEAFF. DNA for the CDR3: TGTGCCAGCAGCTTAAGTTCGCAGGAGAACACTGAAGCTTTCTTT.

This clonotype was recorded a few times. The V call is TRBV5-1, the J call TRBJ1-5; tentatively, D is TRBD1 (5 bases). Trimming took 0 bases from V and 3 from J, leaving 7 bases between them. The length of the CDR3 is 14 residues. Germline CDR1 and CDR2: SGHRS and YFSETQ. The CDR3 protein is CASSLEGFNQPQHF. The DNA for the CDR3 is TGCGCCAGCAGCTTGGAGGGGTTCAATCAGCCCCAGCATTTT.

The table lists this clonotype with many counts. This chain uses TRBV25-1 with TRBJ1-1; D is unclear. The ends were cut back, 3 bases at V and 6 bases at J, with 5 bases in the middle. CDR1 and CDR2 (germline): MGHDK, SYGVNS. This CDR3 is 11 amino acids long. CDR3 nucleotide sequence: TGTGCCAGCAGTGATAGCTCTGAAGCTTTCTTT. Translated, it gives CASSDSSEAFF.

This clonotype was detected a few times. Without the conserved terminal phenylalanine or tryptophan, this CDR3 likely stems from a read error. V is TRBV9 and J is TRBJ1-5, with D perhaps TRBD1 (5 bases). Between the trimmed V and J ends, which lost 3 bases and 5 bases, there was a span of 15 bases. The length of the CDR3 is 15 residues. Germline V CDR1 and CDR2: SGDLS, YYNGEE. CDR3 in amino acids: CASSAEGRSDQPQHS. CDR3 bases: TGTGCCAGCAGCGCCGAGGGGCGCAGCGATCAGCCCCAGCATTCT.

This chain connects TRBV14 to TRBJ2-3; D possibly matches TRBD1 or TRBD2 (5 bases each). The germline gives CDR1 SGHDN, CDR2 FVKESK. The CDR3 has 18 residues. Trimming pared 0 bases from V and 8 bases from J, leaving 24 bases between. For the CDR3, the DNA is TGTGCCAGCAGCCAAGAAATGGCTGGGTCAGGGTCACTAGGTACGCAGTATTTT. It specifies CASSQEMAGSGSLGTQYF. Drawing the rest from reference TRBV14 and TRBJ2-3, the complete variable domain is EAGVTQFPSHSVIEKGQTVTLRCDPISGHDNLYWYRRVMGKEIKFLLHFVKESKQDESGMPNNRFLAERTGGTYSTLKVQPAELEDSGVYFCASSQEMAGSGSLGTQYFGPGTRLTVL.

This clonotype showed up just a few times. CDR3 sequence (DNA): TGTGCCAGCAGCTCCCCCAGGGACACAGATACGCAGTATTTT. Translating it yields CASSSPRDTDTQYF. V gene TRBV7-9 combines with J gene TRBJ2-3; maybe TRBD1 (5 bases). The germline gives CDR1 SEHNR, CDR2 FQNEAQ (reference sequence). The CDR3 loop spans 14 amino acids. Trimming took off 4 bases at V and 2 bases at J, with 10 bases between the two ends.

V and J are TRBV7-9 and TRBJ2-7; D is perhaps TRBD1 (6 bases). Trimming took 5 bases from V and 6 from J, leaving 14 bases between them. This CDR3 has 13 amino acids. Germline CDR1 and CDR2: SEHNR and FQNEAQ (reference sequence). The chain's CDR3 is CASSAPDRREQYF. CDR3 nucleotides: TGTGCCAGCAGCGCACCGGACAGACGCGAGCAGTACTTC.

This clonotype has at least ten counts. The CDR3: CASSFRQGDIGTEAFF. CDR3 coding DNA: TGTGCCAGCAGCTTTCGACAGGGTGATATTGGGACTGAAGCTTTCTTT. The gene calls are TRBV7-9 and TRBJ1-1; 7 bases are a match to TRBD1. The CDR3 consists of 16 residues. Germline values: CDR1 SEHNR, CDR2 FQNEAQ (reference sequence). The junction had 12 bases not matched to a gene; V was cut back by 3 bases and J by 5 bases.